The 17 T cell receptor beta chains below all came from one sample that was sequenced in a study of blood T cell repertoires in COVID-19. Profiled with immunoSEQ multiplex PCR; TCRdb holds only in-frame clones, not every one. The sample has about 230,000 clones, 65% to 90% seen once. The sample taken for sequencing was peripheral blood. The receptors stem from a woman aged 40 to 50 who had recovered from COVID-19.

The V call is TRBV5-1, the J call TRBJ2-7; TRBD2 agrees at 7 bases. The trim removed 4 bases at V and 0 bases at J, leaving 4 bases unmatched. This CDR3 is built from 14 residues. The germline V gene encodes CDR1 SGHRS and CDR2 YFSETQ. The CDR3 nucleotides are TGCGCCAGCAGCCCCGGGACTATCTCCTACGAGCAGTACTTC. Its protein is CASSPGTISYEQYF.

The DNA of the CDR3 is TGTGCCAGCTCCCCAACTAGCGGGGGGGCGAATGAGCAGTTCTTC. Protein: CASSPTSGGANEQFF. The chain links TRBV18 to TRBJ2-1; 13 nucleotides agree with TRBD2. Germline V gene sequence: CDR1 KGHSH, CDR2 LQKENI. This CDR3 has 15 amino acids. J lost 7 bases, V lost 6 bases, and 6 bases had no gene match.

The J gene is TRBJ2-4, the V gene TRBV5-4; 8 bases map to TRBD2. The CDR3 length is 17 residues. Trimming took 1 base from V and 7 from J; bases not matched to a gene: 13. Germline V gene data show CDR1 as SGHNT and CDR2 as YYREEE (reference sequence). The CDR3 bases are TGTGCCAGCAGCTTGATCGGGACTAGTTTTGGTGTGAACATTCAGTACTTC. As protein: CASSLIGTSFGVNIQYF.

The chain is built from TRBV4-3 and TRBJ2-5; D is unclear. The CDR3 is made up of 14 amino acids. Germline CDR1 LGHNA, CDR2 YSLEER. V dropped 0 bases and J dropped 0 bases, with 5 bases sitting between them. In nucleotides, the CDR3 is TGCGCCAGCAGCCAAGATGAGTACCAAGAGACCCAGTACTTC. Protein sequence: CASSQDEYQETQYF.

The V gene is TRBV4-3, the J gene TRBJ1-2, with D possibly TRBD1 on 5 matching bases. Looked up from germline, CDR1 is LGHNA and CDR2 is YSLEER. The V end was cut by 0 bases, the J end by 7 bases, with 12 bases between. The CDR3 totals 14 residues. CDR3 sequence (DNA): TGCGCCAGCAGCCAAGATTACCAGGGCAGTGGCTACACCTTC. Translating it yields CASSQDYQGSGYTF.

J is TRBJ2-7 and V is TRBV18; 10 bases are a match to TRBD2. The CDR3 length is 15 residues. V dropped 3 bases and J dropped 2; count of bases not matched to a gene: 4. Germline-derived CDR1 and CDR2 are KGHSH and LQKENI. CDR3 in amino acids: CASSPVAGGPYEQYF. The CDR3 region has the DNA TGTGCCAGCTCACCTGTAGCGGGGGGTCCCTACGAGCAGTACTTC.

The chain links TRBV7-2 to TRBJ2-2, with D possibly TRBD2 on 5 matching bases. CDR3 size: 13 residues. Germline CDR1 and CDR2: SGHTA and FQGNSA. V lost 5 bases, J lost 5 bases, and 9 bases lay in between. The CDR3: CASSVTRTGELFF. In DNA form, the CDR3 reads TGTGCCAGCAGCGTTACTAGGACCGGGGAGCTGTTTTTT.

The rearrangement uses TRBV5-1 and TRBJ2-1; 8 nucleotides match TRBD1. V dropped 1 base and J dropped 1; count of bases not matched to a gene: 1. The CDR3 runs to 15 residues. Germline-derived CDR1 and CDR2 are SGHRS and YFSETQ. CDR3 in DNA: TGCGCCAGCAGCTTGACAGGGGGATCCTACAATGAGCAGTTCTTC. Residues: CASSLTGGSYNEQFF.

This clone appeared once. The chain carries TRBV19 and TRBJ2-1; 8 bases match TRBD1. Trimming took 6 bases from V and 5 from J; bases not matched to a gene: 12. The CDR3 loop spans 16 amino acids. Germline V CDR1 and CDR2: LNHDA, SQIVND (reference sequence). The CDR3 nucleotides read TGTGCCAGTAGGGGCCTTCGGGACAGGACCAACAATGAGCAGTTCTTC. This translates into CASRGLRDRTNNEQFF.

Only one count was recorded for this clone. The V and J genes are TRBV15 and TRBJ1-2; TRBD1 agrees at 7 bases. The V gene end was trimmed by 0 bases and the J gene end by 4 bases; junction bases not matched to a gene: 5. Germline loops: CDR1 LNHNV, CDR2 YYDKDF (reference sequence). This CDR3 contains 15 residues. The CDR3 DNA reads as TGTGCCACCAGCAGAGACCGCGGGACAGCCTATGGCTACACCTTC. Its translation is CATSRDRGTAYGYTF.

The J gene is TRBJ1-1, the V gene TRBV7-2; no clear D gene. The length of the CDR3 is 14 residues. Germline CDR1 is SGHTA and CDR2 is FQGNSA. Trimming left V 5 bases short and J 4 bases short, with 14 bases between. The CDR3 is CASSPPFRATEAFF. CDR3 nucleotides: TGTGCCAGCAGCCCACCCTTTCGCGCCACTGAAGCTTTCTTT.

The chain carries TRBV30 and TRBJ1-2; a weak D match, TRBD1 (6 bases). The V end was cut by 7 bases, the J end by 8 bases, with 14 bases between. CDR1 and CDR2 (germline): GTSNPN, SVGIG (reference sequence). The CDR3 is made up of 11 amino acids. The CDR3 protein is CAYTGLRGYTF. CDR3 in DNA: TGTGCCTACACAGGGCTGCGGGGCTACACCTTC. The full variable domain, with the rest looked up from reference TRBV30 and TRBJ1-2, is SQTIHQWPATLVQPVGSPLSLECTVEGTSNPNLYWYRQAAGRGLQLLFYSVGIGQISSEVPQNLSASRPQDRQFILSSKKLLLSDSGFYLCAYTGLRGYTFGSGTRLTVV.

The chain couples TRBV2 to TRBJ2-2; D is perhaps TRBD2 (6 bases). Germline V gene sequence: CDR1 SNHLY, CDR2 FYNNEI. V was clipped by 1 base and J by 6 bases, with 21 bases between them. This CDR3 has 18 residues. The CDR3 bases are TGTGCCAGCAGTGAAGGACTAGGCCTATACGTAACGCCCGGGGAGCTGTTTTTT. The encoded protein is CASSEGLGLYVTPGELFF.

This sequence joins TRBV10-3 and TRBJ1-5, with D perhaps TRBD1 (6 bases). V gave up 4 bases and J gave up 5 bases, with 9 bases separating them. This CDR3 contains 13 residues. From germline, CDR1 is ENHRY and CDR2 SYGVKD. As DNA, the CDR3 is TGTGCCATCAGTGGAAACAGGGATCAGCCCCAGCATTTT. Its protein is CAISGNRDQPQHF.

The CDR3 sequence is CASSYEDGKDNEQFF. In DNA, the CDR3 is TGTGCCAGCAGTTACGAGGACGGGAAAGACAATGAGCAGTTCTTC. The chain uses TRBV6-5 and TRBJ2-1; a weak D match, TRBD2 (5 bases). Trimming took off 2 bases at V and 5 bases at J, with 13 bases between the two ends. Germline lookup yields CDR1 MNHEY and CDR2 SVGAGI. CDR3 size: 15 residues.

This clone has just one count. The chain couples TRBV5-4 to TRBJ1-1, with D possibly matching TRBD1 (6 bases). This CDR3 contains 13 residues. With 5 bases removed from V and 0 bases from J, the gap between germline ends came to 8 bases. The germline gives CDR1 SGHNT, CDR2 YYREEE (reference sequence). Here the CDR3 reads CASRGDMNTEAFF. The CDR3 DNA follows: TGTGCCAGCAGAGGGGACATGAACACTGAAGCTTTCTTT.

The chain joins TRBV25-1 to TRBJ1-6; D gene ambiguous. Germline-derived CDR1 and CDR2 are MGHDK and SYGVNS. Trimming pared 7 bases from V and 9 bases from J, leaving 13 bases between. The CDR3 sequence is 13 residues long. The CDR3 loop reads CASNPSGSSPLHF. Written as DNA, the CDR3 is TGTGCCAGCAACCCAAGCGGGTCTTCACCCCTCCACTTT. The full variable domain, rest sourced from reference TRBV25-1 and TRBJ1-6, is EADIYQTPRYLVIGTGKKITLECSQTMGHDKMYWYQQDPGMELHLIHYSYGVNSTEKGDLSSESTVSRIRTEHFPLTLESARPSHTSQYLCASNPSGSSPLHFGNGTRLTVT.